The 8 T cell receptor beta chains given below trace back to one sample, sequenced in a study of blood T cell repertoires in COVID-19 (TCRdb year 2020). The library was obtained by the immunoSEQ multiplex PCR assay. TCRdb holds this immuneACCESS table with in-frame rearrangements only. Some clones are missing; in checked studies, unresolved V genes explain under half, and the rest has no known cause. Across this sample there are around 100,000 clones, with roughly 80% seen only once. The ten largest account for about 3.6% of the sample. Sequenced material: peripheral blood. These receptor sequences come from a woman aged 80 or over with active or convalescent COVID-19.

The gene calls are TRBV3-1 (or the pseudogene TRBV3-2) and TRBJ2-1; 8 positions agree with TRBD2. The V segment lost 1 base and the J segment 1 base; nucleotides outside the gene matches: 12. The length of the CDR3 is 19 residues. Germline CDR1 LGHDT, CDR2 YNNKEL (reference sequence). CDR3 sequence reads: CASSQAILSGRRSYNEQFF. CDR3 sequence (DNA): TGTGCCAGCAGCCAAGCTATTCTAAGCGGGAGAAGGTCCTACAATGAGCAGTTCTTC.

With respect to this clone: At one end the junction does not follow the germline gene, possibly because of a read error. The chain uses TRBV5-6 and TRBJ2-4; 7 bases fit TRBD2. The length of the CDR3 is 13 residues. The germline gives CDR1 SGHDT, CDR2 YYEEEE. CDR3 region: CASNLRMGREADF. In DNA, the CDR3 is TGTGCCAGCAACCTAAGGATGGGGAGGGAGGCGGACTTC.

The chain couples TRBV7-9 to TRBJ1-2; 8 positions match TRBD1. The CDR3 length is 16 residues. Per the germline V gene, CDR1 is SEHNR and CDR2 is FQNEAQ (reference sequence). After removal of 6 bases from V and 0 bases from J, the junction contained 9 bases not matched to a gene. CDR3 in DNA: TGTGCCAGCAGACGAGGACAGGGTGACACTAACTATGGCTACACCTTC. Its protein is CASRRGQGDTNYGYTF.

CDR3 sequence reads: CASSIGQRGNSPLHF. For the CDR3, the DNA is TGTGCCAGTAGTATAGGACAAAGAGGGAATTCACCCCTCCACTTT. The chain joins TRBV19 to TRBJ1-6, with D unresolved. The CDR3 runs 15 residues. Trimming took off 1 base at V and 7 bases at J, with 11 bases between the two ends. CDR1 is LNHDA, CDR2 SQIVND, per germline (reference sequence).

The CDR3 protein is CASSLASRREETQYF. The CDR3, as DNA: TGTGCCAGCAGCTTAGCGTCAAGGAGGGAAGAGACCCAGTACTTC. The chain links TRBV7-8 to TRBJ2-5; D possibly corresponds to TRBD2 (6 bases). CDR1 and CDR2 from the germline V gene are SGHVS and FQNEAQ. Trimming cost V 0 bases and J 3 bases, with 11 bases left between them. This CDR3 is 15 amino acids long.

This clone was counted once. The chain joins TRBV10-3 to TRBJ2-3; 13 bases are a match to TRBD2. Germline loops: CDR1 ENHRY, CDR2 SYGVKD. This CDR3 is 14 amino acids long. Losses at the gene ends were 10 bases for V and 10 bases for J; bases not matched to a gene: 11. The CDR3 nucleotides are TGTGCCACCAGGTTGACTAGCGGGGGGTTTTCGCAGTATTTT. This gives the protein CATRLTSGGFSQYF.

V is TRBV14 and J is TRBJ2-2, with TRBD2 matching over 8 bases. CDR3 length equals 17 residues. V gave up 3 bases and J gave up 4 bases; unmatched junction bases: 10. Germline values: CDR1 SGHDN, CDR2 FVKESK. CDR3 bases: TGTGCCAGCAGCCACACCGACGGGGGGGCCTTCACCGGGGAGCTGTTTTTT. Translation gives CASSHTDGGAFTGELFF. Looking up the rest from reference TRBV14 and TRBJ2-2 gives the full variable domain: EAGVTQFPSHSVIEKGQTVTLRCDPISGHDNLYWYRRVMGKEIKFLLHFVKESKQDESGMPNNRFLAERTGGTYSTLKVQPAELEDSGVYFCASSHTDGGAFTGELFFGEGSRLTVL.

The chain joins TRBV9 to TRBJ2-1, with TRBD2 matching over 11 bases. There are 16 residues in the CDR3. V lost 0 bases and J lost 7; bases outside the gene matches: 6. CDR1 is SGDLS and CDR2 is YYNGEE in the germline V gene. DNA for the CDR3: TGTGCCAGCAGCGTAGTCATTAGCGGGGGGGGTAATGAGCAGTTCTTC. This gives the protein CASSVVISGGGNEQFF.